This entry is about one T cell receptor (beta chain). Its antigen remains unidentified. This sample stems from a study of a mutant IDH1 vaccine in newly diagnosed glioma. Study information: In some groups vaccination began 4-6 weeks post-radiotherapy; others received it with temozolomide. Earlier treatment was radiotherapy, temozolomide, or both, with most getting both. Study-level results: Any relationship between pseudoprogression and changes in top peripheral T cell clonotypes seemed absent. Induction of immune responses by the vaccine occurred in about 95% of patients.

Generated by immunoSEQ multiplex PCR, the TCRdb table keeps only in-frame clones and is missing some. The sample holds tens of thousands of clones; roughly four fifths are singletons and the top ten take 5% to 6.5%. Germline CDR1 is SGHTA and CDR2 is FQGNSA. CDR3 length equals 18 residues. V trimming: 4 bases; J trimming: 7 bases; junction bases outside the gene matches: 16. The time point here: week 47, end of study. Topical imiquimod was applied with each vaccine dose, which held 300 ug of mutant IDH1 20-mer peptide. The rearrangement uses TRBV7-2 and TRBJ2-7; 13 positions match TRBD2. The specimen was PBMCs, collected from a glioma patient whose treatment included an IDH1 peptide vaccine. This clonotype was obtained from a man aged 35-49 years with glioma. DNA for the CDR3: TGTGCCAGCAGCTCACCCGGACTAGCGGGGGCGACAGCGCGGGAGCAGTACTTC. This sequence encodes CASSSPGLAGATAREQYF. The whole variable domain, filled in from reference TRBV7-2 and TRBJ2-7, reads GAGVSQSPSNKVTEKGKDVELRCDPISGHTALYWYRQSLGQGLEFLIYFQGNSAPDKSGLPSDRFSAERTGGSVSTLTIQRTQQEDSAVYLCASSSPGLAGATAREQYFGPGTRLTVT.